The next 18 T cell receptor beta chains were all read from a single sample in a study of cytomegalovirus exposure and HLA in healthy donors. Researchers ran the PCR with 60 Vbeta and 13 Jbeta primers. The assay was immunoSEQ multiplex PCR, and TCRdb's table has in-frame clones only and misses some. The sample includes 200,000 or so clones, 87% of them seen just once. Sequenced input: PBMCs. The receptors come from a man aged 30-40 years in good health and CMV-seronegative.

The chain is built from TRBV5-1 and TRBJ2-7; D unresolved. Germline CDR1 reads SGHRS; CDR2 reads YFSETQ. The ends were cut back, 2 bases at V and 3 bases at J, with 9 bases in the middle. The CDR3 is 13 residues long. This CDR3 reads CASSLEQSYEQYF. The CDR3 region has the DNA TGCGCCAGCAGCTTAGAACAGAGCTACGAGCAGTACTTC.

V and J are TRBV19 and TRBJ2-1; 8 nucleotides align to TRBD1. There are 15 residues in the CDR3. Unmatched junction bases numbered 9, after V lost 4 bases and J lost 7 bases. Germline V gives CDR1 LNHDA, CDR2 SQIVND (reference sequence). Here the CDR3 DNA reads TGTGCCAGTAGTAACACAGGGGGTCTGGCAAATGAGCAGTTCTTC. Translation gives CASSNTGGLANEQFF. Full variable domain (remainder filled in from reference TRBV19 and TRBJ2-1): DGGITQSPKYLFRKEGQNVTLSCEQNLNHDAMYWYRQDPGQGLRLIYYSQIVNDFQKGDIAEGYSVSREKKESFPLTVTSAQKNPTAFYLCASSNTGGLANEQFFGPGTRLTVL.

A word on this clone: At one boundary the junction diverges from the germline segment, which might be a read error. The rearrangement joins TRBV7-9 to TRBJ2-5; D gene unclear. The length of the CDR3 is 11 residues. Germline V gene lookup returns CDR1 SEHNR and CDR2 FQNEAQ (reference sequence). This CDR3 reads CSSAPLETQYF. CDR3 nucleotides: TGTTCCAGCGCCCCACTAGAGACCCAGTACTTC.

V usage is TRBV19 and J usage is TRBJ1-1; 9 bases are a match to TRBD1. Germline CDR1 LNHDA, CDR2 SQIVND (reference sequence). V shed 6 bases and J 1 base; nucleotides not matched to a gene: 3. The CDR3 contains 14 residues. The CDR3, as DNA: TGTGCCAGTAGCCCGGGACAGGGGAACACTGAAGCTTTCTTT. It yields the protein CASSPGQGNTEAFF.

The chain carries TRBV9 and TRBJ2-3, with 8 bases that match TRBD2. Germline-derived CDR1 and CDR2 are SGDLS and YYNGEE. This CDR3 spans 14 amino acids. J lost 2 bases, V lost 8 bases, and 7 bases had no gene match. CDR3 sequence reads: CASQAGDPTDTQYF. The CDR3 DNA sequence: TGTGCCAGTCAAGCGGGGGACCCCACAGATACGCAGTATTTT.

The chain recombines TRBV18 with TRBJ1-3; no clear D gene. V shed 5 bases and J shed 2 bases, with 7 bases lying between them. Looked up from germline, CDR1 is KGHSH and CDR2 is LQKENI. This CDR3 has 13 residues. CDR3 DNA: TGTGCCAGCTCAAGTGCAGCTGGAAACACCATATATTTT. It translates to CASSSAAGNTIYF.

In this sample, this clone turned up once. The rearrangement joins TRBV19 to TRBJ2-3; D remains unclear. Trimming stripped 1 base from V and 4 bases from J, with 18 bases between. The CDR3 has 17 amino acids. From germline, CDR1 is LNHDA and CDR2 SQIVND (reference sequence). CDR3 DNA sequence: TGTGCCAGTAGTATAGGCAGACGATATCCTCAGGCAGATACGCAGTATTTT. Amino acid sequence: CASSIGRRYPQADTQYF.

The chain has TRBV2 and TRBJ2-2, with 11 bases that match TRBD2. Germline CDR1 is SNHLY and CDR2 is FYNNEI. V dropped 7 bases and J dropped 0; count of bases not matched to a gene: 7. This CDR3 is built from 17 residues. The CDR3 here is CASIGLAGLANTGELFF. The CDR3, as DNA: TGTGCCAGCATCGGACTAGCGGGCCTCGCGAACACCGGGGAGCTGTTTTTT.

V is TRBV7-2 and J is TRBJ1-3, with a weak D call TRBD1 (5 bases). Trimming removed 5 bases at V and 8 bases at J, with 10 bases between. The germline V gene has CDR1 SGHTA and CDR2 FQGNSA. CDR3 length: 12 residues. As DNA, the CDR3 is TGTGCCAGCAGCCCGGACAAGTACACCATATATTTT. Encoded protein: CASSPDKYTIYF.

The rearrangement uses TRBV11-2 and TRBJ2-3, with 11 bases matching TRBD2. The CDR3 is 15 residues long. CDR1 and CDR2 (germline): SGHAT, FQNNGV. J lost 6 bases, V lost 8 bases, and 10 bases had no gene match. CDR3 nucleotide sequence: TGTGCCAGCCGACCAAAACCTAGCGGGGGGGATACGCAGTATTTT. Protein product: CASRPKPSGGDTQYF.

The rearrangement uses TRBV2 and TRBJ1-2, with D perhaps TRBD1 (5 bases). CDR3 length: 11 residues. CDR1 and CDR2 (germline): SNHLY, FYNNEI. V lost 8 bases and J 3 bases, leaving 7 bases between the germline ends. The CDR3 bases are TGTGCCAGCTCAGGGCACTATGGCTACACCTTC. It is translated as CASSGHYGYTF.

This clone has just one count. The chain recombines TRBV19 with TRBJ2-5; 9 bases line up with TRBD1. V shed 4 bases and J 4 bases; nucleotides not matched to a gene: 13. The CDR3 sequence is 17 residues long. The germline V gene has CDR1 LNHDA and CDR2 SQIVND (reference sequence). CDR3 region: CASSNPRQGVVGETQYF. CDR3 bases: TGTGCCAGTAGTAACCCTCGACAGGGGGTAGTTGGAGAGACCCAGTACTTC.

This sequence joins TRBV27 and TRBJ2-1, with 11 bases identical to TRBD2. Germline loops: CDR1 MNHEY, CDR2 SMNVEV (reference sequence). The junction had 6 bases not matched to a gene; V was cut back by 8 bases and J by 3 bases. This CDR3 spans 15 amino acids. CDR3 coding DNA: TGTGCCAGCGATGTAGCGGGAGGGTTCTACAATGAGCAGTTCTTC. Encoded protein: CASDVAGGFYNEQFF.

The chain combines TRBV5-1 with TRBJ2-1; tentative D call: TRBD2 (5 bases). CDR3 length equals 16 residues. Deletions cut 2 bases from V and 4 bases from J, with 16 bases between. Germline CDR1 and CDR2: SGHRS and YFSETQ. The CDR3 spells CASSFKGFGEYNEQFF. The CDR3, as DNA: TGCGCCAGCAGCTTTAAGGGCTTCGGGGAATACAATGAGCAGTTCTTC. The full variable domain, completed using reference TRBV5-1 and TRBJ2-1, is KAGVTQTPRYLIKTRGQQVTLSCSPISGHRSVSWYQQTPGQGLQFLFEYFSETQRNKGNFPGRFSGRQFSNSRSEMNVSTLELGDSALYLCASSFKGFGEYNEQFFGPGTRLTVL.

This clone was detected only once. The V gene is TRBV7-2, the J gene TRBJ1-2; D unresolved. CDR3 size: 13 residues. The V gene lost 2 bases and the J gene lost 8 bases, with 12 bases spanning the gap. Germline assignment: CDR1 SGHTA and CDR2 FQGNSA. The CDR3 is CASSLRQAGGYTF. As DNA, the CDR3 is TGTGCCAGCAGCTTAAGGCAGGCGGGAGGCTACACCTTC. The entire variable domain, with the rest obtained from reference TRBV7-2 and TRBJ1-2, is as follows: GAGVSQSPSNKVTEKGKDVELRCDPISGHTALYWYRQSLGQGLEFLIYFQGNSAPDKSGLPSDRFSAERTGGSVSTLTIQRTQQEDSAVYLCASSLRQAGGYTFGSGTRLTVV.

The CDR3 sequence: CASSLTRGARFHTQYF. DNA of the CDR3: TGTGCCAGCAGTCTGACGCGGGGGGCGAGGTTTCATACGCAGTATTTT. This chain uses TRBV28 with TRBJ2-3; 8 bases fit TRBD2. The CDR3 has 16 amino acids. The J segment lost 7 bases and the V segment lost 5 bases, leaving 14 bases of the junction unmatched. Germline lookup yields CDR1 MDHEN and CDR2 SYDVKM.

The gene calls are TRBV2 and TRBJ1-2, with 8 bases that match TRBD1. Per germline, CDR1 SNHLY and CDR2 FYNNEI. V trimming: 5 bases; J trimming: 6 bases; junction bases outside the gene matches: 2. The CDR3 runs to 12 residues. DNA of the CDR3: TGTGCCAGCAGTTCAGGGGGCCATGGCTACACCTTC. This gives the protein CASSSGGHGYTF.

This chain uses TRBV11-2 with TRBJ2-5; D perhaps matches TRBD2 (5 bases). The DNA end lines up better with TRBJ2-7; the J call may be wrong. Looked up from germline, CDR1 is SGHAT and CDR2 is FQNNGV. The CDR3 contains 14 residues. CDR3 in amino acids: CASSLALDAYEQYF. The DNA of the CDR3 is TGTGCCAGCAGCTTAGCACTAGACGCCTACGAGCAGTACTTC.